The clone carrying this T cell receptor beta chain was counted many times. Antigen: not known. This specimen comes from a study of neurological immune-mediated disorders. CDR1 KGHSH and CDR2 LQKENI come from the germline V gene. V lost 4 bases to trimming and J lost 3 bases, with 7 bases between them. The CDR3 has 12 amino acids. The study's findings and limits: Expanded clones shared no CDR3 amino acid sequences across subjects, suggesting private repertoires in all groups. When repertoires were grouped phylogenetically, those of 18 of 34 multiple sclerosis patients fell into one related-CDR3 cluster, a possible signature.

5'RACE employing 10-nucleotide random UMIs yielded the cDNA. TCRdb itself ran the 5' RACE reads through MiXCR, one entry per CDR3 protein. The sample includes around 70,000 distinct CDR3 sequences, roughly 3.1% seen only once; the top ten take 4% to 6.5%. A total of 2 million PBMCs stored at -80 degrees C provided the unsorted libraries. The sequence was obtained from a woman in her forties or fifties with multiple sclerosis. The specimen was PBMCs. The chain employs TRBV18 and TRBJ2-7; no firm D call. In DNA, the CDR3 is TGTGCCAGCTCACTAGGGAACTACGAGCAGTACTTC. Protein product: CASSLGNYEQYF. Full variable domain (rest looked up from reference TRBV18 and TRBJ2-7): NAGVMQNPRHLVRRRGQEARLRCSPMKGHSHVYWYRQLPEEGLKFMVYLQKENIIDESGMPKERFSAEFPKEGPSILRIQQVVRGDSAAYFCASSLGNYEQYFGPGTRLTVT.